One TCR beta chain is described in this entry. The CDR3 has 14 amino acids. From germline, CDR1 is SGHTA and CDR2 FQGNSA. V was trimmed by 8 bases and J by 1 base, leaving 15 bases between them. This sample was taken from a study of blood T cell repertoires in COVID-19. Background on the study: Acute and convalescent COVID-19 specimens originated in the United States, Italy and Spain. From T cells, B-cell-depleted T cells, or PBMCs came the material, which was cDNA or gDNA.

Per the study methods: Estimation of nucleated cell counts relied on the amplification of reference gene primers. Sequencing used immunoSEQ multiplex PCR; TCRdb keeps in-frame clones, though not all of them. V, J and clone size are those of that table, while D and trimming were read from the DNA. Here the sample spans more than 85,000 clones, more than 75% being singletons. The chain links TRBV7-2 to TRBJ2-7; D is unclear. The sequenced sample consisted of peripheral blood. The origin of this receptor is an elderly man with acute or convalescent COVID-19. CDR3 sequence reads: CASVSQALSYEQYF. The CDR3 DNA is TGTGCCAGCGTCTCCCAGGCCCTATCCTACGAGCAGTACTTC.